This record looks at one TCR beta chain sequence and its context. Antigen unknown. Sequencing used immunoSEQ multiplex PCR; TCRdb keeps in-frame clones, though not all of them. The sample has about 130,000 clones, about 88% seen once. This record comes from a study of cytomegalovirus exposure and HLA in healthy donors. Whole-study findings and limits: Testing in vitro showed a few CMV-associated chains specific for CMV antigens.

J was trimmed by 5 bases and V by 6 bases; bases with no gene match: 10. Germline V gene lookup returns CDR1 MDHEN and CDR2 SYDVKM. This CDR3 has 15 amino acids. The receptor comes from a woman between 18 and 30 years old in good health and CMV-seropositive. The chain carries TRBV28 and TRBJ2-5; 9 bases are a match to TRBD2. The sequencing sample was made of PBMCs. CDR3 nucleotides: TGTGCCAGCAGGACGGCGGGGGGGATTCCGGAGACCCAGTACTTC. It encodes CASRTAGGIPETQYF.